Below are 24 T cell receptor beta chains sequenced from a single sample in a study of blood T cell repertoires in COVID-19. Profiled with immunoSEQ multiplex PCR; TCRdb holds only in-frame clones, not every one. This sample has about 200,000 clones; about nine tenths occur once, and the top ten carry about 2.2%. Specimen: PBMCs or T cells enriched from blood (not recorded which). The source is a woman aged 25 to 45 who had recovered from COVID-19.

This chain connects TRBV20-1 to TRBJ1-6, with a possible D match to TRBD1 (5 bases). CDR1 DFQATT and CDR2 SNEGSKA come from the germline V gene (reference sequence). CDR3 length: 13 amino acids. Trimming cost V 4 bases and J 8 bases, with 12 bases left between them. The CDR3 coding sequence is TGCAGTGCTATTGATTGGGGGGATTCACCCCTCCACTTT. Translation: CSAIDWGDSPLHF.

The chain uses TRBV27 and TRBJ2-6; D not certain. The CDR3 has 18 residues. Germline V gene data show CDR1 as MNHEY and CDR2 as SMNVEV (reference sequence). With 4 bases removed from V and 0 bases from J, the gap between germline ends came to 16 bases. CDR3 region: CASSSGVKFSSGANVLTF. The CDR3 DNA is TGTGCCAGCAGTTCCGGAGTCAAGTTCTCCTCTGGGGCCAACGTCCTGACTTTC.

The chain employs TRBV5-1 and TRBJ2-7; 11 bases line up with TRBD2. Trimming cost V 4 bases and J 2 bases; bases outside gene matches: 8. This CDR3 spans 16 amino acids. Per the germline V gene, CDR1 is SGHRS and CDR2 is YFSETQ. CDR3 loop: CASSPEPGLAAYEQYF. In DNA, the CDR3 is TGCGCCAGCAGCCCGGAACCGGGACTAGCGGCCTACGAGCAGTACTTC.

The chain recombines TRBV7-2 with TRBJ1-4; TRBD1 agrees at 8 bases. Losses at the gene ends were 1 base for V and 10 bases for J; bases not matched to a gene: 11. The length of the CDR3 is 16 residues. Germline lookup yields CDR1 SGHTA and CDR2 FQGNSA. CDR3 amino acids: CASSLDGQGSWRKLFF. The CDR3 region has the DNA TGTGCCAGCAGCTTAGATGGACAGGGATCATGGCGAAAACTGTTTTTT.

The rearrangement uses TRBV5-1 and TRBJ1-6; D is possibly TRBD1 (6 bases). V lost 4 bases, J lost 10 bases, and 18 bases lay in between. The CDR3 length is 15 residues. Germline CDR1 SGHRS, CDR2 YFSETQ. The CDR3 spells CASSAMTGEGSPLHF. Written as DNA, the CDR3 is TGCGCCAGCAGCGCGATGACAGGTGAAGGATCACCCCTCCACTTT.

V usage is TRBV19 and J usage is TRBJ1-5; 8 nucleotides agree with TRBD1. This CDR3 spans 16 amino acids. The germline CDR1 and CDR2 sequences are LNHDA and SQIVND (reference sequence). J was trimmed by 4 bases and V by 5 bases; bases with no gene match: 10. The CDR3 coding sequence is TGTGCCAGTAGTCAGCCAGGGGGCGGCGTTAATCAGCCCCAGCATTTT. Amino acids: CASSQPGGGVNQPQHF.

CDR3 protein: CASSTGDRSYTF. CDR3 in DNA: TGTGCCAGTAGTACGGGGGACCGGAGCTACACCTTC. J is TRBJ1-2 and V is TRBV19, with TRBD1 as a possible D gene (5 bases). This CDR3 comprises 12 residues. V lost 4 bases and J 9 bases, leaving 12 bases between the germline ends. Germline V gene lookup returns CDR1 LNHDA and CDR2 SQIVND (reference sequence).

The chain employs TRBV4-2 and TRBJ2-1, with 12 nucleotides matching TRBD2. V was clipped by 6 bases and J by 4 bases; unmatched bases: 4. Looked up from germline, CDR1 is LGHNA and CDR2 is YNFKEQ. The CDR3 is 15 amino acids. The CDR3 DNA reads TGTGCCAGCAGGAACCTAGCGGGAGGGTACAATGAGCAGTTCTTC. It encodes CASRNLAGGYNEQFF.

The genes are TRBV30 and TRBJ2-1; the match to TRBD2 covers 7 bases. Germline V gene sequence: CDR1 GTSNPN, CDR2 SVGIG (reference sequence). The CDR3 extends over 12 amino acids. The junction had 8 bases not matched to a gene; V was cut back by 7 bases and J by 8 bases. The CDR3 DNA reads as TGTGCCTATTTGACTAGCAAATATGAGCAGTTCTTC. Its protein product is CAYLTSKYEQFF.

This chain links TRBV7-9 with TRBJ2-3, with D possibly matching TRBD2 (6 bases). Trimming removed 2 bases at V and 0 bases at J, with 12 bases between. There are 16 residues in the CDR3. Germline lookup yields CDR1 SEHNR and CDR2 FQNEAQ (reference sequence). CDR3 DNA: TGTGCCAGCAGCTTAAATGGGGGGACCAGCACAGATACGCAGTATTTT. Translated, it gives CASSLNGGTSTDTQYF.

The J gene is TRBJ1-6, the V gene TRBV7-9; D might be TRBD1 (5 bases). The length of the CDR3 is 14 residues. Per germline, CDR1 SEHNR and CDR2 FQNEAQ (reference sequence). Trimming shortened V by 1 base and J by 9 bases, and 10 bases separated the two germline ends. The CDR3 spells CASSLDDRGSPLHF. CDR3 bases: TGTGCCAGCAGCTTAGACGACAGAGGTTCACCCCTCCACTTT.

The chain links TRBV19 to TRBJ1-2; TRBD1 agrees at 10 bases. The CDR3 sequence is 15 residues long. The V gene's germline CDR1 is LNHDA and CDR2 SQIVND (reference sequence). The ends lost 6 bases at V and 3 bases at J; junction bases unmatched: 7. This CDR3 reads CASSLTGTGDYGYTF. In nucleotides, the CDR3 is TGTGCCAGTAGCCTGACCGGGACAGGGGACTATGGCTACACCTTC.

This rearrangement joins TRBV6-5 to TRBJ2-1; 8 nucleotides line up with TRBD2. With 4 bases clipped from V and 2 bases from J, the junction kept 7 bases outside the gene matches. The CDR3 is made up of 16 amino acids. Per the germline V gene, CDR1 is MNHEY and CDR2 is SVGAGI. The CDR3 loop reads CASSLELAETYNEQFF. The DNA of the CDR3 is TGTGCCAGCAGTTTAGAACTAGCGGAGACCTACAATGAGCAGTTCTTC.

The chain has TRBV6-5 and TRBJ2-1; no reliable D call. The V end lost 5 bases, the J end lost 5 bases, and 10 bases lay between the germline ends. The CDR3 runs to 13 residues. In germline, CDR1 is MNHEY, CDR2 SVGAGI. The CDR3 coding sequence is TGTGCCAGCAGTATAACGGTGGACAATGAGCAGTTCTTC. Translated, it gives CASSITVDNEQFF.

This chain joins TRBV5-8 and TRBJ1-3; a possible D gene is TRBD1 (6 bases). Looked up from germline, CDR1 is SGHTS and CDR2 is YDEGEE. This CDR3 spans 13 amino acids. The germline V and J ends were trimmed by 0 bases and 7 bases, with 8 bases remaining between them. The CDR3 loop reads CASSLGQGNTIYF. The CDR3, as DNA: TGTGCCAGCAGCTTGGGTCAGGGGAACACCATATATTTT.

This clone was recorded a few times. V usage is TRBV5-4 and J usage is TRBJ1-6; maybe TRBD1 (5 bases). The germline V gene encodes CDR1 SGHNT and CDR2 YYREEE (reference sequence). V gave up 4 bases and J gave up 8 bases, with 13 bases separating them. This CDR3 region has 14 residues. The CDR3 spells CASSRDFGHSPLHF. CDR3 bases: TGTGCCAGCAGCCGGGACTTCGGACATTCACCCCTCCACTTT.

This chain uses TRBV10-2 with TRBJ1-4; no firm D call. Germline CDR1 is WSHSY and CDR2 is SAAADI. V dropped 1 base and J dropped 3 bases, with 9 bases sitting between them. There are 15 residues in the CDR3. The CDR3 loop reads CASSEFGKSNEKLFF. The CDR3, as DNA: TGCGCCAGCAGTGAGTTTGGCAAGTCTAATGAAAAACTGTTTTTT.

V gene TRBV11-2 combines with J gene TRBJ1-4, with TRBD1 matching 7 bases. CDR1 is SGHAT, CDR2 FQNNGV, per germline. The CDR3 consists of 18 residues. The V and J ends lost 5 bases and 8 bases, in that order; junction bases with no gene match: 20. The CDR3, as DNA: TGTGCCAGCAGCAGTCAAGCGCCGCCCAGGGGGAAAAGAGAAAAACTGTTTTTT. Its translation: CASSSQAPPRGKREKLFF. The full variable domain, in which reference TRBV11-2 and TRBJ1-4 provide the parts outside the CDR3, is EAGVAQSPRYKIIEKRQSVAFWCNPISGHATLYWYQQILGQGPKLLIQFQNNGVVDDSQLPKDRFSAERLKGVDSTLKIQPAKLEDSAVYLCASSSQAPPRGKREKLFFGSGTQLSVL.

With regard to this clone: A read error may account for a junction end that differs from germline. This rearrangement joins TRBV5-6 to TRBJ1-3; 8 bases agree with TRBD1. Germline CDR1 is SGHDT and CDR2 is YYEEEE. The CDR3 runs to 14 residues. The CDR3 protein is CASNLGQAANTIYF. CDR3 sequence (DNA): TGTGCCAGCAACTTGGGACAGGCGGCCAACACCATATATTTT.

The J gene is TRBJ1-1, the V gene TRBV7-9; 7 nucleotides align to TRBD1. This CDR3 has 13 amino acids. The V segment lost 11 bases and the J segment 2 bases; nucleotides outside the gene matches: 8. The germline gives CDR1 SEHNR, CDR2 FQNEAQ (reference sequence). CDR3 protein: CAAMGQINTEAFF. CDR3 nucleotides: TGTGCCGCGATGGGACAGATAAACACTGAAGCTTTCTTT.

The count of this clone is one. Here the CDR3 reads CASSLGLAGPTYEQYF. The CDR3 DNA reads as TGTGCCAGCAGCCTCGGACTAGCGGGACCAACCTACGAGCAGTACTTC. This rearrangement joins TRBV3-1 (or the pseudogene TRBV3-2) to TRBJ2-7; 12 nucleotides match TRBD2. CDR1 and CDR2 from the germline V gene are LGHDT and YNNKEL (reference sequence). CDR3 length: 16 amino acids. Trimming at V came to 4 bases and at J to 2 bases, leaving 6 bases not matched to a gene.

The rearrangement links TRBV11-1 to TRBJ1-4; TRBD1 matches at 7 bases. The germline gives CDR1 SGHAT, CDR2 FQDESV (reference sequence). The CDR3 has 15 amino acids. Trimming cost V 1 base and J 4 bases; bases outside gene matches: 3. The CDR3 bases are TGTGCCAGCAGCTTAGGGGACAGCCGTAATGAAAAACTGTTTTTT. Its protein product is CASSLGDSRNEKLFF.

The J gene is TRBJ1-2, the V gene TRBV3-1 (or the pseudogene TRBV3-2), with D uncertain. Germline V gives CDR1 LGHDT, CDR2 YNNKEL (reference sequence). CDR3 size: 11 residues. V shed 8 bases and J shed 2 bases, with 6 bases lying between them. The CDR3 is CASSSNYGYTF. The CDR3 DNA is TGTGCCAGCTCCTCGAACTATGGCTACACCTTC.

This CDR3 is CASSLDRLVGGEQFF. The DNA of the CDR3 is TGTGCCAGCAGCTTAGATAGACTAGTCGGGGGTGAGCAGTTCTTC. The V and J genes are TRBV7-6 and TRBJ2-1, with D perhaps TRBD2 (6 bases). Per the germline V gene, CDR1 is SGHVS and CDR2 is FNYEAQ. Trimming took 1 base from V and 9 from J, leaving 16 bases between them. The CDR3 totals 15 residues.